This TCR beta chain was captured by sequencing in a study of blood T cell repertoires in COVID-19. Measured with immunoSEQ multiplex PCR; TCRdb has only the in-frame clones, and not every one. This sample yields under 250,000 clones, of which over 75% are seen a single time; about 8.2% belongs to the top ten. The junction had 4 bases not matched to a gene; V was cut back by 3 bases and J by 2 bases. The CDR3 loop spans 15 amino acids. Germline V lookup: CDR1 SGDLS, CDR2 YYNGEE. Living in about two dozen US areas, the participants were between roughly 18 and 90 years of age. Self-reported history from a screening survey and questionnaire set each donor's cohort.

The chain combines TRBV9 with TRBJ1-4, with 7 bases lining up with TRBD1. The source is a woman aged 50 to 60 with acute COVID-19. The specimen sequenced was PBMCs or T cells enriched from blood (not recorded which). CDR3 in DNA: TGTGCCAGCAGCGGTGAGACAGGGACTAATGAAAAACTGTTTTTT. It specifies CASSGETGTNEKLFF.